This T cell receptor beta chain was observed in a study of cytomegalovirus exposure and HLA in healthy donors. Only one count was recorded for this clone. The PCR contained 60 Vbeta and 13 Jbeta primers. TCRdb's table, derived via immunoSEQ multiplex PCR, lists solely in-frame clones and lacks some. The sample records roughly 240,000 clones, roughly 82% being singletons. V lost 2 bases, J lost 3 bases, and 8 bases lay in between. Germline values: CDR1 SGHTS, CDR2 YDEGEE. This CDR3 is built from 14 residues. This sequence was found in a middle-aged woman in good health and CMV-seropositive. V usage is TRBV5-8 and J usage is TRBJ2-2; D ambiguous. The specimen sequenced was PBMCs. This CDR3 is CASSLRVYTGELFF. The CDR3 bases are TGTGCCAGCAGCTTACGGGTATACACCGGGGAGCTGTTTTTT.